Sequencing of this TCR beta chain was carried out in a study of control samples from healthy donors and cancer patients. CDR1 and CDR2 (germline): LNHDA, SQIVND (reference sequence). Deletions cut 3 bases from V and 6 bases from J, with 11 bases between. The CDR3 has 14 amino acids. TCRdb's copy holds only in-frame clones and misses some; the assay was immunoSEQ multiplex PCR. The repertoire holds 100,000 to 150,000 clones, with approximately 92% as singletons. This clonotype was sampled from a woman aged 50 to 60 in good health. The V call is TRBV19, the J call TRBJ1-4, with D possibly matching TRBD1 (5 bases). Sequences were obtained from blood. In DNA form, the CDR3 reads TGTGCCAGTAGTATGAGGGGATTAGATGAAAAACTGTTTTTT. This sequence encodes CASSMRGLDEKLFF.